This note documents a single T cell receptor (beta chain) sequence. Its antigen remains unknown. These data come from a study of T-cell reconstitution after alpha-beta-depleted transplantation in children. Study-level findings and limits: Expanded clones from the graft, numbering several hundred, reportedly supplied alpha-beta T cells about two months after transplant. At day 60, the high TCRbeta diversity found in some patients originated from recipient T cells and thymic progenitors that had survived. T-cell counts and diversity at one year following transplant were attributed mainly to newly produced T cells.

Preparation of the TCRbeta library used unique molecular identifiers. TCRdb reprocessed the PCR reads with MiXCR, giving one entry per CDR3 protein. The sample yields a few hundred thousand distinct CDR3 sequences, over 10% seen once. V dropped 4 bases and J dropped 6; count of bases not matched to a gene: 10. The CDR3 is 18 residues long. Germline loops: CDR1 SGHAT, CDR2 FQNNGV. This clonotype originated in a male patient between 5 and 17 years old who had a stem cell transplant for acute myeloid leukemia, so the T cells may come from the graft donor. The input for sequencing was PBMCs, mostly from graft donor cells, taken 360 days after TCRalphabeta/CD19-depleted stem cell transplant. This chain links TRBV11-2 with TRBJ2-2; 14 bases fit TRBD2. The CDR3 region is CASSSGLAGVGIPGELFF. The CDR3 DNA follows: TGTGCCAGCAGCTCGGGACTAGCGGGAGTTGGTATCCCCGGGGAGCTGTTTTTT.